The rows below give T cell receptor beta chains drawn from one sample of a study of T cell repertoires in cytomegalovirus infection. TCRdb used MiXCR to reprocess the reads, holding one entry per CDR3 protein. The data show under 350,000 distinct CDR3 sequences, 8% to 10% seen once. Sequencing was performed on PBMCs. The receptors derive from a human donor in good health (CMV status not recorded). Some clones in this sample may be carry-over from other donors' samples. The CDR3 runs from the conserved cysteine through the conserved F or W. The D gene is left open where the match is weak. Some rows mark clone size as missing; the rest say once, few, many or name a class of expanded clone.

cdr3_length	v_call	j_call	d_call	clone_size	cdr3_aa	cdr3_nt
15	TRBV11-3	TRBJ2-2	TRBD2	many	CASSSSGRAGGELFF	TGTGCCAGCAGCTCCAGCGGGAGGGCCGGCGGGGAGCTGTTTTTT
14	TRBV7-6	TRBJ1-1	.	many	CASSPTGRNTEAFF	TGTGCCAGCAGCCCGACGGGGAGGAACACTGAAGCTTTCTTT
14	TRBV7-9	TRBJ2-7	.	few	CASSLGAGRNEQYF	TGTGCCAGCAGCTTAGGGGCCGGGAGAAACGAGCAGTACTTC
14	TRBV20-1	TRBJ1-6	.	.	CSTQGSSYNSPLHF	TGCAGTACCCAGGGGAGCTCCTATAATTCACCCCTCCACTTT
13	TRBV7-2	TRBJ2-7	.	many	CASSLVLAGEQYF	TGTGCCAGCAGCTTAGTTTTGGCGGGCGAGCAGTACTTC
16	TRBV12-3/TRBV12-4	TRBJ2-1	.	.	CASSFGVSSSYNEQFF	TGTGCCAGCAGTTTTGGGGTCTCGAGCTCCTACAATGAGCAGTTCTTC
18	TRBV11-1	TRBJ2-1	.	.	CASSLSGDRRPYNNEQFF	TGTGCCAGCAGCTTATCGGGGGACCGTAGACCCTATAACAATGAGCAGTTCTTC
15	TRBV7-2	TRBJ2-1	TRBD2	many	CASSFGGTSHNEQFF	TGTGCCAGCAGCTTCGGGGGGACCTCACACAATGAGCAGTTCTTC
10	TRBV20-1	TRBJ1-2	.	few	CSAQRDGYTF	TGCAGTGCCCAACGCGATGGCTACACCTTC
15	TRBV29-1	TRBJ2-1	TRBD2	.	CSVAFASGSHNEQFF	TGCAGCGTTGCCTTTGCTAGCGGGAGCCACAATGAGCAGTTCTTC
15	TRBV7-9	TRBJ1-6	.	few	CASSFMNFGNSPLHF	TGTGCCAGCAGCTTCATGAACTTCGGTAATTCACCCCTCCACTTT
13	TRBV7-8	TRBJ1-3	.	many	CASRVSSGNTIYF	TGTGCCAGCCGCGTCAGCTCTGGAAACACCATATATTTT
14	TRBV18	TRBJ2-7	.	.	CASSPKQGLYEQYF	TGTGCCAGCTCACCTAAGCAGGGATTATACGAGCAGTACTTC
15	TRBV11-2	TRBJ2-5	TRBD2	once	CASSMGLAEQETQYF	TGTGCCAGCAGCATGGGACTAGCGGAACAAGAGACCCAGTACTTC
17	TRBV18	TRBJ1-5	.	many	CASSFLVGDRSNQPQHF	TGTGCCAGCTCATTCCTCGTTGGAGATCGTAGCAATCAGCCCCAGCATTTT
15	TRBV7-2	TRBJ2-7	TRBD2	few	CASSSLAGRAYEQYF	TGTGCCAGCAGCTCCTTAGCGGGTCGGGCCTACGAGCAGTACTTC
15	TRBV7-2	TRBJ2-7	TRBD2	many	CASSPGGGGSYEQYF	TGTGCCAGCAGCCCGGGGGGTGGCGGCTCCTACGAGCAGTACTTC
10	TRBV6-6	TRBJ2-1	.	.	CASGFNEQFF	TGTGCCAGCGGATTTAATGAGCAGTTCTTC
16	TRBV28	TRBJ2-7	TRBD2	few	CASSLGGLAGFYEQYF	TGTGCCAGCAGTTTGGGTGGACTAGCGGGCTTCTACGAGCAGTACTTC
15	TRBV20-1	TRBJ2-1	TRBD1	.	CSAKAPGQVFNEQFF	TGCAGTGCTAAAGCCCCGGGACAGGTCTTCAATGAGCAGTTCTTC
15	TRBV6-8	TRBJ2-1	TRBD2	few	CASRPIAGVYNEQFF	TGTGCCAGCAGACCGATAGCGGGGGTCTACAATGAGCAGTTCTTC
18	TRBV7-2	TRBJ2-5	TRBD2	many	CASTSSRALAGGQETQYF	TGTGCCAGCACCTCCTCGCGGGCCTTAGCGGGAGGTCAAGAGACCCAGTACTTC
17	TRBV11-2	TRBJ2-7	.	many	CASSLDLYGGRMGEQYF	TGTGCCAGCAGCTTAGATCTCTATGGGGGGCGGATGGGCGAGCAGTACTTC
13	TRBV12-3/TRBV12-4	TRBJ1-5	.	many	CASSLVLGQPQHF	TGTGCCAGCAGTTTAGTTTTGGGTCAGCCCCAGCATTTT
13	TRBV11-2	TRBJ2-5	.	few	CASTRSRGPRGYF	TGTGCCAGCACCCGAAGTCGGGGACCCAGAGGGTACTTC
16	TRBV7-2	TRBJ1-1	.	.	CASSLAKTGRGAEAFF	TGTGCCAGCAGCTTAGCGAAGACAGGCCGGGGGGCTGAAGCTTTCTTT
13	TRBV12-3/TRBV12-4	TRBJ1-2	TRBD1	few	CASSLAGGYGYTF	TGTGCCAGCAGTTTGGCAGGGGGCTATGGCTACACCTTC
16	TRBV11-2	TRBJ1-1	.	many	CASSLNAGVGSTEAFF	TGTGCCAGCAGCTTAAATGCAGGGGTAGGATCGACTGAAGCTTTCTTT
15	TRBV4-1	TRBJ2-3	TRBD2	.	CASSPGGPGADTQYF	TGCGCCAGCAGCCCGGGAGGGCCAGGGGCAGATACGCAGTATTTT
16	TRBV5-6	TRBJ2-3	TRBD1	.	CASSRLGQIGTDTQYF	TGTGCCAGCAGCCGATTGGGACAGATCGGAACAGATACGCAGTATTTT
15	TRBV6-5	TRBJ2-1	.	few	CASSYRDFSYNEQFF	TGTGCCAGCAGTTACAGGGACTTCTCCTACAATGAGCAGTTCTTC
16	TRBV7-9	TRBJ1-5	TRBD1	few	CASSFGTGESNQPQHF	TGTGCCAGCAGCTTTGGGACAGGGGAATCCAATCAGCCCCAGCATTTT
14	TRBV7-2	TRBJ1-1	.	many	CASSPPYRNTEAFF	TGTGCCAGCAGCCCCCCTTACAGGAACACTGAAGCTTTCTTT
14	TRBV7-2	TRBJ1-6	.	many	CASSPGGWDSPLHF	TGTGCCAGCAGCCCCGGAGGGTGGGATTCACCCCTCCACTTT
13	TRBV5-4	TRBJ1-1	.	.	CASSSTGRTEAFF	TGTGCCAGCAGCTCGACAGGAAGGACTGAAGCTTTCTTT